This section outlines one T cell receptor (beta chain) sequence together with its context. Libraries were prepared by immunoSEQ multiplex PCR; TCRdb keeps only in-frame clonotypes and omits some of them. The sample records more than 110,000 clones, more than 80% being singletons. V dropped 1 base and J dropped 4; count of bases not matched to a gene: 14. This CDR3 has 18 residues. Germline V gene sequence: CDR1 SGHTA, CDR2 FQGNSA. The data are from a study of blood T cell repertoires in COVID-19. The specimen sequenced was peripheral blood. The V gene is TRBV7-2, the J gene TRBJ1-1, with 8 bases fitting TRBD1. The sequence was collected from a human donor in a cohort sampled during active COVID-19. The CDR3 nucleotides read TGTGCCAGCAGCTTAGAGGGGTTACAGGGGGGGAGGACCACTGAAGCTTTCTTT. Protein sequence: CASSLEGLQGGRTTEAFF.